These 9 T cell receptor beta chains share one sample of origin, sequenced in a study of cytomegalovirus exposure and HLA in healthy donors. A multiplex PCR was run with 60 Vbeta primers and 13 Jbeta primers. Sequencing was performed with immunoSEQ multiplex PCR; in TCRdb, only in-frame clones are kept and a portion is missing. The table lists 130,000 to 150,000 clones, about two thirds of them singletons. The sequencing sample was made of PBMCs. The receptors derive from a man between 60 and 70 years old in good health and CMV-seronegative.

The V call is TRBV28, the J call TRBJ2-7, with TRBD1 matching over 12 bases. Germline CDR1 MDHEN, CDR2 SYDVKM. This CDR3 has 15 amino acids. With V trimmed by 6 bases and J by 3 bases, 6 bases remained unmatched. The CDR3 is CASRGGTGGYYEQYF. For the CDR3, the DNA is TGTGCCAGCAGAGGGGGGACAGGGGGCTACTACGAGCAGTACTTC.

This clone was counted between two and nine times. The gene calls are TRBV9 and TRBJ2-5; TRBD2 matches 8 bases. V shed 4 bases, J shed 2 bases, and the junction held 4 bases outside the gene matches. CDR1 and CDR2 (germline): SGDLS, YYNGEE. The CDR3 loop spans 14 amino acids. CDR3 coding DNA: TGTGCCAGCAGCCCCACTAGCGGACAAGAGACCCAGTACTTC. The encoded protein is CASSPTSGQETQYF.

CDR3 bases: TGTGCCAGCAGCTTGGATTTGCGGCGGCTAGCCAAAAACATTCAGTACTTC. As protein: CASSLDLRRLAKNIQYF. This sequence joins TRBV11-2 and TRBJ2-4; D not certain. V was shortened by 3 bases and J by 0 bases, with 15 bases between the two germline ends. The CDR3 has 17 amino acids. CDR1 and CDR2 from the germline V gene are SGHAT and FQNNGV.

The chain carries TRBV27 and TRBJ1-1; D gene ambiguous. The CDR3 runs 13 residues. Germline V CDR1 and CDR2: MNHEY, SMNVEV (reference sequence). Trimming shortened V by 2 bases and J by 2 bases, and 6 bases separated the two germline ends. The DNA for the CDR3 is TGTGCCAGCAGTTTAACAGTCAACACTGAAGCTTTCTTT. Translated: CASSLTVNTEAFF.

This clone was seen a few times. This chain uses TRBV28 with TRBJ2-1; TRBD2 matches at 9 bases. V was clipped by 5 bases and J by 0 bases; unmatched bases: 5. The length of the CDR3 is 16 residues. Germline lookup yields CDR1 MDHEN and CDR2 SYDVKM. CDR3 sequence: CASSISGRASYNEQFF. The CDR3 DNA is TGTGCCAGCAGTATTAGCGGGAGAGCCTCCTACAATGAGCAGTTCTTC.

V usage is TRBV5-8 and J usage is TRBJ2-5; D unclear. Deletions cut 0 bases from V and 1 base from J, with 4 bases between. CDR3 length: 13 amino acids. Germline CDR1 is SGHTS and CDR2 is YDEGEE. The CDR3 region is CASSLGLQETQYF. The CDR3 DNA reads TGTGCCAGCAGCTTGGGACTCCAAGAGACCCAGTACTTC.

This sequence joins TRBV7-7 and TRBJ2-5; maybe TRBD2 (5 bases). The CDR3 extends over 15 amino acids. V lost 2 bases, J lost 0 bases, and 10 bases lay in between. Germline CDR1 SSHAT, CDR2 FNYEAQ (reference sequence). The DNA of the CDR3 is TGTGCCAGCAGCTTAACGGGATCATACCAAGAGACCCAGTACTTC. This sequence encodes CASSLTGSYQETQYF.

The rearrangement joins TRBV15 to TRBJ1-5; 7 bases align to TRBD1. The CDR3 extends over 14 amino acids. The V segment lost 3 bases and the J segment 7 bases; nucleotides outside the gene matches: 6. Per germline, CDR1 LNHNV and CDR2 YYDKDF (reference sequence). The CDR3 is CATSSRQGAQPQHF. As DNA, the CDR3 is TGTGCCACCAGCAGCCGACAGGGCGCGCAGCCCCAGCATTTT.

The V call is TRBV11-2, the J call TRBJ2-1; 8 bases fit TRBD2. This CDR3 comprises 15 residues. The ends lost 2 bases at V and 5 bases at J; junction bases unmatched: 5. Germline V gives CDR1 SGHAT, CDR2 FQNNGV. In DNA form, the CDR3 reads TGTGCCAGCAGCTTAAGGGCGACTAGCGACAATGAGCAGTTCTTC. Protein product: CASSLRATSDNEQFF.